The T cell receptor (beta chain) described here comes from a study of blood T cell repertoires in COVID-19. The overall study: Sources were T cells, B-cell-depleted T cells, or PBMCs; the material itself was cDNA or gDNA.

The V gene's germline CDR1 is LNHDA and CDR2 SQIVND (reference sequence). Trimming stripped 6 bases from V and 4 bases from J, with 15 bases between. CDR3 length equals 15 residues. TCRdb keeps only in-frame clones here, not all; method: immunoSEQ multiplex PCR. The sample records about 190,000 clones, about four fifths being singletons. The study recruited people aged roughly 18 to 89 years across 24 US areas. This clone was seen just once. The sequence came from a woman in her 30s who had recovered from COVID-19. The chain is built from TRBV19 and TRBJ1-4; tentatively, D is TRBD1 (6 bases). Input material: PBMCs or T cells enriched from blood (not recorded which). CDR3 coding DNA: TGTGCCAGTAGCCTCGCGACAGGAATTAATGAAAAACTGTTTTTT. This translates into CASSLATGINEKLFF.